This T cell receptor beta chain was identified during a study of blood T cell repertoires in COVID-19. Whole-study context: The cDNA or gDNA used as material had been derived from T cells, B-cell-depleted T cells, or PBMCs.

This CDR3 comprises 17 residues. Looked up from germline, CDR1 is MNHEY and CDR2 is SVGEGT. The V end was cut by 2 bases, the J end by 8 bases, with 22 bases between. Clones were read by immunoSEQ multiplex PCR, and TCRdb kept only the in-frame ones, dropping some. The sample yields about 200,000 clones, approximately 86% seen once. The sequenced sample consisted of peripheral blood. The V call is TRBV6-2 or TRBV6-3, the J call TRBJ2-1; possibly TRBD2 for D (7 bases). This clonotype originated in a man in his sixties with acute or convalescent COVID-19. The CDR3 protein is CASSYGGGTPRGYEQFF. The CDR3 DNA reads TGTGCCAGCAGTTACGGGGGGGGGACCCCCAGGGGTTATGAGCAGTTCTTC.